This T cell receptor beta chain was obtained from a study of T cells after yellow fever vaccination. Study-wide background: Libraries from low-cell-number fractions were prepared with the SMART-Seq v4 Ultra Low Input RNA kit.

The study's findings and limits: Overlap between CD4 and CD8 compartments was detected for a small share of clonotypes. Most clones from primary vaccination resurfaced after the booster (under 97% CD4, more than 75% CD8).

Synthesis of TCR cDNA relied on 5'RACE template switching, which attached a universal primer site and UMIs. TCRdb reprocessed the 5' RACE reads with MiXCR, giving one entry per CDR3 protein. The sample lists 600,000 to 750,000 distinct CDR3 sequences, 9% to 15% occurring once. This clonotype has a count of ten or more. The antigen is unknown. CDR3 size: 14 residues. Trimming cost V 3 bases and J 8 bases, with 14 bases left between them. CDR1 and CDR2 (germline): MDHEN, SYDVKM. This TCR was sampled from a man in his thirties or forties who received the YFV17D yellow fever vaccine. Sequences were derived from PBMCs, sampled on the day of the yellow fever booster vaccination. This chain connects TRBV28 to TRBJ2-1; no reliable D call. CDR3 sequence (DNA): TGTGCCAGCAGTTTGTTCTCCTACCGTGATGAGCAGTTCTTC. Amino acids: CASSLFSYRDEQFF.